This T cell receptor (beta chain) was captured in a study of T cell responses to AZD1222 COVID-19 vaccine. The overall study: Analyses pooled second doses at about 4 or about 12 weeks.

Germline V CDR1 and CDR2: MNHEY, SVGAGI. Trimming took off 0 bases at V and 7 bases at J, with 4 bases between the two ends. This CDR3 region has 13 residues. Measured with immunoSEQ multiplex PCR; TCRdb has only the in-frame clones, and not every one. The sample holds some 150,000 clones, about nine tenths seen once. This clonotype was obtained from an adult in good health. The material was peripheral blood, obtained on day 0 of AZD1222 vaccination. This rearrangement joins TRBV6-5 to TRBJ1-6; D not certain. The CDR3 protein is CASSYSTNSPLHF. CDR3 nucleotides: TGTGCCAGCAGTTACTCTACGAATTCACCCCTCCACTTT.